The 22 T cell receptor beta chains given below trace back to one sample, sequenced in a study of CD8+ T cells in alopecia areata. Treatment described: oral pan-JAK inhibitor, 5-10 mg twice daily. Following RNA extraction, reverse transcription yielded cDNA that acted as the sequencing template. Assay used: immunoSEQ multiplex PCR; TCRdb lists only in-frame clones, some missing. Here the sample spans about 160,000 clones, 65% being singletons. The source material was CD4+ T cells sorted from blood, sampled at week 4, from a patient treated with tofacitinib. The receptors derive from a human donor with alopecia areata.

This chain joins TRBV25-1 and TRBJ2-3, with 11 bases lining up with TRBD2. This CDR3 has 15 residues. J was trimmed by 0 bases and V by 5 bases; bases with no gene match: 1. Germline CDR1 reads MGHDK; CDR2 reads SYGVNS. CDR3 DNA sequence: TGTGCCAGCAGTCCTAGCGGGGGGAGCACAGATACGCAGTATTTT. It specifies CASSPSGGSTDTQYF.

This clone occurred a few times. This rearrangement joins TRBV7-2 to TRBJ2-6, with D perhaps matching TRBD1 (6 bases). Between the trimmed V and J ends, which lost 5 bases and 0 bases, there was a span of 8 bases. The CDR3 length is 15 residues. Germline CDR1 and CDR2: SGHTA and FQGNSA. The CDR3 here is CASSPTGSGANVLTF. The CDR3 DNA reads as TGTGCCAGCAGCCCGACAGGCTCTGGGGCCAACGTCCTGACTTTC.

The chain uses TRBV7-8 and TRBJ2-4; D gene ambiguous. The germline V gene encodes CDR1 SGHVS and CDR2 FQNEAQ. The length of the CDR3 is 13 residues. Trimming cost V 5 bases and J 0 bases, with 5 bases left between them. The DNA for the CDR3 is TGTGCCAGCAGCCTACTAGCCAAAAACATTCAGTACTTC. Amino acids: CASSLLAKNIQYF.

The chain employs TRBV30 and TRBJ2-6; D unclear. In germline, CDR1 is GTSNPN, CDR2 SVGIG (reference sequence). Deletions cut 6 bases from V and 12 bases from J, with 12 bases between. CDR3 size: 11 residues. CDR3 sequence reads: CACRQLSVLTF. CDR3 in DNA: TGTGCCTGCCGGCAACTCTCCGTCCTGACTTTC.

This clone showed up just a few times. The chain recombines TRBV30 with TRBJ2-5; D gene ambiguous. The V gene lost 0 bases and the J gene lost 8 bases, with 16 bases spanning the gap. This CDR3 spans 14 amino acids. Per germline, CDR1 GTSNPN and CDR2 SVGIG (reference sequence). The CDR3 nucleotides read TGTGCCTGGAGTGTACAAGACTGGAGCGTAACCCAGTACTTC. It encodes CAWSVQDWSVTQYF.

In its sample, this clone was seen a few times. The rearrangement uses TRBV14 and TRBJ2-1, with D possibly matching TRBD1 (6 bases). The CDR3 covers 17 residues. Germline loops: CDR1 SGHDN, CDR2 FVKESK. The V and J ends lost 4 bases and 3 bases respectively, with 19 bases between them. The CDR3 protein is CASSLNNPVRGYNEQFF. CDR3 nucleotides: TGTGCCAGCAGCCTCAACAACCCGGTCAGGGGCTACAATGAGCAGTTCTTC.

This clone has just a few counts. The rearrangement links TRBV2 to TRBJ2-1; D is tentatively TRBD1 or TRBD2 (5 bases each). Deletions cut 8 bases from V and 5 bases from J, with 10 bases between. The CDR3 has 12 amino acids. CDR1 SNHLY and CDR2 FYNNEI come from the germline V gene. CDR3 loop: CASGMGDNEQFF. CDR3 DNA: TGTGCCAGCGGGATGGGGGACAATGAGCAGTTCTTC.

The rearrangement links TRBV4-3 to TRBJ1-6, with D maybe TRBD1 (5 bases). CDR3 length: 12 residues. Germline values: CDR1 LGHNA, CDR2 YSLEER. Between the trimmed V and J ends, which lost 1 base and 12 bases, there was a span of 7 bases. The CDR3 here is CASSQARGPLHF. Here the CDR3 DNA reads TGCGCCAGCAGCCAAGCAAGGGGACCCCTCCACTTT.

V gene TRBV5-6 combines with J gene TRBJ1-6, with D unresolved. The ends were cut back, 2 bases at V and 16 bases at J, with 13 bases in the middle. Germline V CDR1 and CDR2: SGHDT, YYEEEE. The CDR3 contains 12 residues. DNA of the CDR3: TGTGCCAGCAGCTTAACCGCGGATAAGCTCCACTTT. Translating it yields CASSLTADKLHF.

This CDR3 reads CASSRTVARELFF. The CDR3 DNA reads as TGTGCCAGCAGCCGGACAGTCGCTCGGGAGCTGTTTTTT. The chain links TRBV2 to TRBJ2-2; D may be TRBD1 (6 bases). The CDR3 is 13 amino acids. Germline CDR1 is SNHLY and CDR2 is FYNNEI. V shed 6 bases and J shed 9 bases, with 14 bases lying between them.

This clone was detected a few times. This chain links TRBV9 with TRBJ2-7; perhaps TRBD2 as D (5 bases). Trimming took off 3 bases at V and 2 bases at J, with 15 bases between the two ends. The CDR3 length is 15 residues. Germline V lookup: CDR1 SGDLS, CDR2 YYNGEE. The CDR3, as DNA: TGTGCCAGCAGCGCCGGACTCAAATCAACCTACGAGCAGTACTTC. Protein product: CASSAGLKSTYEQYF.

The chain has TRBV29-1 and TRBJ2-5, with D perhaps TRBD2 (6 bases). This CDR3 is 12 amino acids long. Germline-derived CDR1 and CDR2 are SQVTM and ANQGSEA. The ends were cut back, 5 bases at V and 1 base at J, with 8 bases in the middle. The CDR3: CSVSAGQETQYF. CDR3 nucleotides: TGCAGCGTTTCAGCGGGCCAAGAGACCCAGTACTTC.

This clone was detected only once. J is TRBJ1-5 and V is TRBV6-1; D not certain. Germline loops: CDR1 MNHNS, CDR2 SASEGT. Trimming cost V 3 bases and J 7 bases, with 7 bases left between them. This CDR3 is built from 12 residues. The CDR3, as DNA: TGTGCCAGCAGTGATGTAAGGCAGCCCCAGCATTTT. Its translation is CASSDVRQPQHF.

CDR3 residues: CASSSLGSSSYEQYF. As DNA, the CDR3 is TGTGCCAGCAGCTCCCTTGGGTCCAGCTCCTACGAGCAGTACTTC. This chain links TRBV27 with TRBJ2-7; no reliable D call. Germline V lookup: CDR1 MNHEY, CDR2 SMNVEV (reference sequence). V lost 6 bases to trimming and J lost 0 bases, with 15 bases between them. CDR3 size: 15 residues.

The chain has TRBV2 and TRBJ2-7; unclear D gene. The CDR3 has 12 residues. V shed 6 bases and J shed 2 bases, with 8 bases lying between them. Germline V gene data show CDR1 as SNHLY and CDR2 as FYNNEI. CDR3 region: CASRSRTYEQYF. The DNA for the CDR3 is TGTGCCAGCAGGAGTCGCACCTACGAGCAGTACTTC. Full variable domain (remainder filled in from reference TRBV2 and TRBJ2-7): EPEVTQTPSHQVTQMGQEVILRCVPISNHLYFYWYRQILGQKVEFLVSFYNNEISEKSEIFDDQFSVERPDGSNFTLKIRSTKLEDSAMYFCASRSRTYEQYFGPGTRLTVT.

The chain combines TRBV13 with TRBJ1-1; D call uncertain. The V and J ends lost 1 base and 6 bases respectively, with 3 bases between them. Per the germline V gene, CDR1 is PRHDT and CDR2 is FYEKMQ (reference sequence). CDR3 length equals 11 residues. CDR3 sequence: CASSLVAEAFF. The CDR3 DNA reads as TGTGCCAGCAGCTTAGTGGCTGAAGCTTTCTTT.

The chain recombines TRBV4-3 with TRBJ2-2, with 7 bases lining up with TRBD1. V was pared by 8 bases and J by 5 bases, with 5 bases of the junction left unmatched. The V gene's germline CDR1 is LGHNA and CDR2 YSLEER. This CDR3 contains 13 residues. CDR3 DNA: TGCGCCAGCTTGACAGGGAGTACCGGGGAGCTGTTTTTT. Translating gives CASLTGSTGELFF.

This clone was seen a handful of times. The chain employs TRBV6-1 and TRBJ2-7; 8 nucleotides line up with TRBD1. Per the germline V gene, CDR1 is MNHNS and CDR2 is SASEGT. The CDR3 is 18 amino acids. The J segment lost 2 bases and the V segment lost 0 bases, leaving 12 bases of the junction unmatched. In DNA, the CDR3 is TGTGCCAGCAGTGAAGCTCTAACTGGACAGGGACAGACCTACGAGCAGTACTTC. It translates to CASSEALTGQGQTYEQYF.

Worth noting for this clone: One end of the junction does not line up with germline, which may come from a read error. The chain combines TRBV11-2 with TRBJ2-5; possibly TRBD1 or TRBD2 for D (5 bases each). The CDR3 totals 14 residues. Germline V gene data show CDR1 as SGHAT and CDR2 as FQNNGV. Here the CDR3 reads CASGRDLLQGTQYF. The CDR3 DNA reads TGTGCCAGCGGCCGGGACCTCCTACAAGGGACCCAGTACTTC.

The rearrangement uses TRBV29-1 and TRBJ1-1; 12 nucleotides align to TRBD1. The J segment lost 1 base and the V segment lost 7 bases, leaving 10 bases of the junction unmatched. Germline V gene sequence: CDR1 SQVTM, CDR2 ANQGSEA. The CDR3 is 16 residues long. The CDR3 reads CSAHPGQGAGNTEAFF. CDR3 nucleotides: TGCAGCGCGCACCCGGGACAGGGGGCGGGGAACACTGAAGCTTTCTTT.

The rearrangement links TRBV10-3 to TRBJ1-1, with 12 bases matching TRBD1. This CDR3 has 21 amino acids. In germline, CDR1 is ENHRY, CDR2 SYGVKD. The V gene end was trimmed by 2 bases and the J gene end by 5 bases; junction bases not matched to a gene: 21. The CDR3 DNA reads TGTGCCATCAGTGAGGCCCGACCCTCTTCCGGGACAGGGGGCTTAAGGACTGAAGCTTTCTTT. It is translated as CAISEARPSSGTGGLRTEAFF.

This clone was seen a few times. The chain has TRBV19 and TRBJ1-1, with D unclear. Germline V lookup: CDR1 LNHDA, CDR2 SQIVND (reference sequence). The CDR3 runs 17 residues. Trimming pared 5 bases from V and 4 bases from J, leaving 23 bases between. The CDR3 reads CASSLQYPTPRGTEAFF. In nucleotides, the CDR3 is TGTGCCAGTAGTCTCCAATACCCGACTCCTCGGGGCACTGAAGCTTTCTTT.